This TCR beta chain came from a study of cytomegalovirus exposure and HLA in healthy donors. The CDR3 is 15 amino acids. V lost 1 base and J lost 2, with 15 bases in between. CDR1 is GTSNPN, CDR2 SVGIG, per germline (reference sequence). It was with 60 Vbeta and 13 Jbeta primers that the PCR ran. Sequencing used immunoSEQ multiplex PCR; TCRdb keeps in-frame clones, though not all of them. The data hold under 200,000 clones, with more than 75% observed a single time. The sample comprised PBMCs. The V gene is TRBV30, the J gene TRBJ2-7; no clear D. The receptor was derived from a girl under 10 years old in good health and CMV-seropositive. CDR3 protein: CAWSDQVYTAYEQYF. CDR3 nucleotides: TGTGCCTGGAGTGACCAGGTGTACACCGCCTACGAGCAGTACTTC.